These 29 T cell receptor beta chains share one sample of origin, sequenced in a study of T cells in Graves' hyperthyroidism and ophthalmopathy. The CDR3 regions of TCR beta were amplified from RNA transcripts. When the TCR CDR3 underwent first-round RT-PCR, the HTBI primer set was used. TCRdb recomputed calls from the multiplex PCR reads with MiXCR, one row per CDR3 protein. The table lists about 600,000 distinct CDR3 sequences, more than 15% of them singletons. The sequenced material came from blood. These receptor sequences come from a woman aged 40 to 50 with Graves' ophthalmopathy.

This clonotype turned up a few times. The chain is built from TRBV7-9 and TRBJ2-5; no reliable D call. This CDR3 is built from 16 residues. Trimming took 1 base from V and 3 from J, leaving 15 bases between them. Germline values: CDR1 SEHNR, CDR2 FQNEAQ (reference sequence). The CDR3 nucleotides read TGTGCCAGCAGCTTAGGTCGGGCGATGGAGAAAGAGACCCAGTACTTC. As protein: CASSLGRAMEKETQYF.

This clonotype was detected ten times or more. This chain connects TRBV5-1 to TRBJ2-1; 11 nucleotides align to TRBD2. This CDR3 comprises 16 residues. CDR1 is SGHRS and CDR2 is YFSETQ in the germline V gene. Trimming removed 2 bases from V and 4 bases from J; junction bases left unmatched: 5. Written as DNA, the CDR3 is TGCGCCAGCAGCTTCCCCACTAGCGGGGGTTACAATGAGCAGTTCTTC. Translated, it gives CASSFPTSGGYNEQFF.

This clonotype was picked up a small number of times. At one of its ends the junction is not consistent with the germline gene, which may arise from a read error. This rearrangement joins TRBV7-9 to TRBJ1-1; D ambiguous. The CDR3 loop spans 14 amino acids. Germline CDR1 SEHNR, CDR2 FQNEAQ (reference sequence). Written as DNA, the CDR3 is TGTGCCAGCAGCTTACGTTTGGAGAACACTGAAACTTTCTTT. This translates into CASSLRLENTETFF. Full variable domain (outside the CDR3, taken from reference TRBV7-9 and TRBJ1-1): DTGVSQNPRHKITKRGQNVTFRCDPISEHNRLYWYRQTLGQGPEFLTYFQNEAQLEKSRLLSDRFSAERPKGSFSTLEIQRTEQGDSAMYLCASSLRLENTETFFGQGTRLTVV.

The chain uses TRBV20-1 and TRBJ1-5; 10 bases are shared with TRBD1. This CDR3 comprises 19 residues. Germline values: CDR1 DFQATT, CDR2 SNEGSKA (reference sequence). V lost 0 bases and J lost 0; bases outside the gene matches: 11. The CDR3 is CSAREIGDRGIYSNQPQHF. The CDR3 coding sequence is TGCAGTGCTAGAGAGATTGGGGACAGGGGCATATATAGCAATCAGCCCCAGCATTTT.

Many counts were recorded for this clonotype. The V call is TRBV28, the J call TRBJ1-5, with 9 bases aligning to TRBD1. The length of the CDR3 is 14 residues. Germline CDR1 and CDR2: MDHEN and SYDVKM. The ends lost 6 bases at V and 6 bases at J; junction bases unmatched: 6. The CDR3 DNA reads as TGTGCCAGCAGCCCTGGACAGGGGTTTCAGCCCCAGCATTTT. It encodes CASSPGQGFQPQHF.

The sample holds many counts of this clonotype. The chain is built from TRBV27 and TRBJ2-7, with TRBD1 matching over 12 bases. CDR1 and CDR2 (germline): MNHEY, SMNVEV (reference sequence). The CDR3 has 15 residues. V trimming: 3 bases; J trimming: 4 bases; junction bases outside the gene matches: 4. The DNA of the CDR3 is TGTGCCAGCAGTTTTCGGGACAGGGGGCGGTACGAGCAGTACTTC. It encodes CASSFRDRGRYEQYF.

This clonotype was recorded a few times. The rearrangement links TRBV27 to TRBJ1-5; the D gene is possibly TRBD1 (5 bases). The CDR3 totals 14 residues. Trimming pared 8 bases from V and 5 bases from J, leaving 16 bases between. The germline V gene has CDR1 MNHEY and CDR2 SMNVEV (reference sequence). The CDR3 nucleotides are TGTGCCAGCCACCCCAGGGTATCTCATCAGCCCCAGCATTTT. It translates to CASHPRVSHQPQHF.

This clonotype was detected ten times or more. J is TRBJ2-1 and V is TRBV18, with D perhaps matching TRBD1 or TRBD2 (5 bases each). V was trimmed by 2 bases and J by 8 bases, leaving 16 bases between them. The CDR3 has 15 residues. From germline, CDR1 is KGHSH and CDR2 LQKENI. CDR3 region: CASSPVAGLGDEQFF. The CDR3 DNA follows: TGTGCCAGCTCACCAGTCGCGGGCCTGGGGGATGAGCAGTTCTTC.

This chain uses TRBV2 with TRBJ2-3; TRBD2 might be the D (5 bases). This CDR3 comprises 13 residues. Germline V gene lookup returns CDR1 SNHLY and CDR2 FYNNEI. V lost 5 bases to trimming and J lost 4 bases, with 10 bases between them. CDR3 protein: CASSLSGSDTQYF. The CDR3 nucleotides read TGTGCCAGCAGTCTCTCGGGGTCAGATACGCAGTATTTT.

This clonotype was detected a few times. This chain connects TRBV3-1 to TRBJ1-6; 9 positions agree with TRBD1. The CDR3 is 18 residues long. From germline, CDR1 is LGHDT and CDR2 YNNKEL (reference sequence). V lost 4 bases and J lost 5; bases outside the gene matches: 12. The CDR3 is CASSPWTGATNHNSPLHF. The CDR3, as DNA: TGTGCCAGCAGCCCTTGGACAGGGGCTACCAATCATAATTCACCCCTCCACTTT.

This sequence joins TRBV5-1 and TRBJ2-3; TRBD2 is a possible D gene (5 bases). The V gene's germline CDR1 is SGHRS and CDR2 YFSETQ. The CDR3 has 16 amino acids. The ends were cut back, 8 bases at V and 1 base at J, with 20 bases in the middle. CDR3 in DNA: TGCGCCAGTCACCATAGGCCAGGAGGTCGCACAGATACGCAGTATTTT. This codes for CASHHRPGGRTDTQYF. The entire variable domain, with the rest obtained from reference TRBV5-1 and TRBJ2-3, is as follows: KAGVTQTPRYLIKTRGQQVTLSCSPISGHRSVSWYQQTPGQGLQFLFEYFSETQRNKGNFPGRFSGRQFSNSRSEMNVSTLELGDSALYLCASHHRPGGRTDTQYFGPGTRLTVL.

This clonotype has ten or more counts. This chain connects TRBV2 to TRBJ1-5; 7 bases match TRBD1. CDR3 length: 16 amino acids. Germline CDR1 is SNHLY and CDR2 is FYNNEI. With V trimmed by 5 bases and J by 1 base, 8 bases remained unmatched. The chain's CDR3 is CASSHRTGTSNQPQHF. CDR3 coding DNA: TGTGCCAGCAGTCATAGGACAGGTACAAGCAATCAGCCCCAGCATTTT.

This clonotype has ten or more counts. This sequence joins TRBV3-1 and TRBJ2-1; 7 bases fit TRBD1. There are 14 residues in the CDR3. Looked up from germline, CDR1 is LGHDT and CDR2 is YNNKEL (reference sequence). The V and J ends lost 6 bases and 7 bases, in that order; junction bases with no gene match: 9. Here the CDR3 DNA reads TGTGCCAGCAGTCATGGGGCAGGGGGAAATGAGCAGTTCTTC. Its protein is CASSHGAGGNEQFF.

This clonotype appeared many times. The rearrangement joins TRBV2 to TRBJ2-7; D possibly corresponds to TRBD2 (5 bases). The CDR3 sequence is 14 residues long. Germline CDR1 reads SNHLY; CDR2 reads FYNNEI. The V gene lost 7 bases and the J gene lost 7 bases, with 20 bases spanning the gap. The CDR3 loop reads CASTGSGPPGEQYF. CDR3 nucleotide sequence: TGTGCCAGCACCGGTTCAGGCCCCCCGGGAGAGCAGTACTTC.

This chain uses TRBV20-1 with TRBJ2-1; 15 bases align to TRBD2. Germline CDR1 and CDR2: DFQATT and SNEGSKA (reference sequence). The CDR3 has 13 amino acids. V lost 6 bases, J lost 11 bases, and 5 bases stayed unmatched. The CDR3 here is CSAPGTSGRKQFF. CDR3 in DNA: TGCAGTGCCCCGGGGACTAGCGGGAGGAAGCAGTTCTTC.

In this sample, this clonotype turned up a few times. This chain joins TRBV5-1 and TRBJ2-5; 10 nucleotides line up with TRBD1. CDR3 length: 15 amino acids. CDR1 is SGHRS and CDR2 is YFSETQ in the germline V gene. V trimming: 3 bases; J trimming: 1 base; junction bases outside the gene matches: 3. The CDR3, as DNA: TGCGCCAGCAGCTATGGGACAGGGGCCCAAGAGACCCAGTACTTC. Residues: CASSYGTGAQETQYF. The full variable domain, with the rest looked up from reference TRBV5-1 and TRBJ2-5, is KAGVTQTPRYLIKTRGQQVTLSCSPISGHRSVSWYQQTPGQGLQFLFEYFSETQRNKGNFPGRFSGRQFSNSRSEMNVSTLELGDSALYLCASSYGTGAQETQYFGPGTRLLVL.

At least ten counts were recorded for this clonotype. V and J are TRBV5-1 and TRBJ1-6; possible D gene TRBD1, 5 bases. In germline, CDR1 is SGHRS, CDR2 YFSETQ. V lost 0 bases and J 6 bases, leaving 13 bases between the germline ends. The CDR3 totals 16 residues. The CDR3 protein is CASSLEQVSLNSPLHF. The CDR3 nucleotides are TGCGCCAGCAGCTTGGAACAGGTCTCACTTAATTCACCCCTCCACTTT.

V gene TRBV29-1 combines with J gene TRBJ1-1; D possibly corresponds to TRBD1 (5 bases). The V and J ends lost 4 bases and 5 bases respectively, with 17 bases between them. The germline CDR1 and CDR2 sequences are SQVTM and ANQGSEA. The length of the CDR3 is 14 residues. The CDR3, as DNA: TGCAGCGTTGGCCCGGGACGTACGGATACTGAAGCTTTCTTT. It translates to CSVGPGRTDTEAFF. The full variable domain, its missing parts supplied by reference TRBV29-1 and TRBJ1-1, is SAVISQKPSRDICQRGTSLTIQCQVDSQVTMMFWYRQQPGQSLTLIATANQGSEATYESGFVIDKFPISRPNLTFSTLTVSNMSPEDSSIYLCSVGPGRTDTEAFFGQGTRLTVV.

This clonotype was seen many times. The chain's CDR3 is CASSSWTVNTEAFF. The CDR3 bases are TGTGCCAGCAGCTCTTGGACGGTGAACACTGAAGCTTTCTTT. V and J are TRBV2 and TRBJ1-1; no reliable D call. The V and J ends lost 6 bases and 0 bases respectively, with 11 bases between them. The CDR3 is made up of 14 amino acids. Per the germline V gene, CDR1 is SNHLY and CDR2 is FYNNEI.

This chain links TRBV20-1 with TRBJ2-2, with TRBD1 as a possible D gene (6 bases). The CDR3 has 13 residues. Germline V gene lookup returns CDR1 DFQATT and CDR2 SNEGSKA (reference sequence). V dropped 6 bases and J dropped 5 bases, with 13 bases sitting between them. CDR3 in amino acids: CSAPGGITGELFF. CDR3 DNA sequence: TGCAGTGCCCCTGGGGGCATTACCGGGGAGCTGTTTTTT.

This CDR3 is CASSLWRLAVTDTQYF. The CDR3 region has the DNA TGTGCCAGCAGCTTGTGGCGACTAGCGGTCACAGATACGCAGTATTTT. The rearrangement uses TRBV5-6 and TRBJ2-3, with 9 bases aligning to TRBD2. This CDR3 contains 16 residues. Looked up from germline, CDR1 is SGHDT and CDR2 is YYEEEE. J lost 2 bases, V lost 1 base, and 5 bases had no gene match.

This clonotype has at least ten counts. The chain employs TRBV2 and TRBJ2-1; 13 positions agree with TRBD2. The CDR3 is made up of 16 amino acids. In germline, CDR1 is SNHLY, CDR2 FYNNEI. Germline trimming cut 4 bases from V and 7 bases from J; bases unmatched to any gene: 7. CDR3 residues: CASSGTSGGVWNEQFF. The CDR3 region has the DNA TGTGCCAGCAGTGGAACTAGCGGGGGGGTCTGGAATGAGCAGTTCTTC.

This clonotype was recorded a few times. The CDR3 DNA reads TGTGCCAGCAGCAAAGCCGTCGGCCCCCTAGAGACCCAGTACTTC. Translation gives CASSKAVGPLETQYF. The chain combines TRBV7-9 with TRBJ2-5; D remains unclear. The CDR3 spans 15 residues. The germline V gene encodes CDR1 SEHNR and CDR2 FQNEAQ (reference sequence). V was trimmed by 5 bases and J by 4 bases, leaving 17 bases between them.

This clonotype was observed a few times. The chain uses TRBV20-1 and TRBJ2-7; 8 bases match TRBD1. Germline lookup yields CDR1 DFQATT and CDR2 SNEGSKA (reference sequence). The ends lost 5 bases at V and 3 bases at J; junction bases unmatched: 9. The CDR3 length is 14 residues. CDR3 nucleotides: TGCAGTGCTCCTCAGGGGGCCGGAGACTACGAGCAGTACTTC. Protein: CSAPQGAGDYEQYF.

This clonotype has more than one count but fewer than ten. V gene TRBV3-1 combines with J gene TRBJ2-5; 14 bases align to TRBD2. The CDR3 sequence is 20 residues long. V shed 6 bases and J 2 bases; nucleotides not matched to a gene: 17. The germline gives CDR1 LGHDT, CDR2 YNNKEL (reference sequence). CDR3 region: CASSSTRGLAGVVGQETQYF. The CDR3 DNA follows: TGTGCCAGCAGTTCTACGAGGGGACTAGCGGGAGTTGTGGGTCAAGAGACCCAGTACTTC.

This clonotype was recorded at least ten times. The chain carries TRBV28 and TRBJ2-7, with unresolved D. V was shortened by 1 base and J by 3 bases, with 4 bases between the two germline ends. This CDR3 region has 12 residues. Germline CDR1 is MDHEN and CDR2 is SYDVKM. This chain's CDR3 is CASSLSYYEQYF. CDR3 sequence (DNA): TGTGCCAGCAGTTTATCCTACTACGAGCAGTACTTC.

This clonotype was observed many times. The rearrangement links TRBV11-3 to TRBJ2-1; D might be TRBD2 (6 bases). The V end was cut by 1 base, the J end by 2 bases, with 12 bases between. The germline CDR1 and CDR2 sequences are SGHNT and YENEEA. CDR3 length: 16 amino acids. In nucleotides, the CDR3 is TGTGCCAGCAGCTTAGGTGGGCGGGGTGCCTACAATGAGCAGTTCTTC. It is translated as CASSLGGRGAYNEQFF.

In DNA form, the CDR3 reads TGTGCCACGAAACTAGGTGCTGAAGCTTTCTTT. This codes for CATKLGAEAFF. The J gene is TRBJ1-1, the V gene TRBV10-3; no reliable D call. Germline loops: CDR1 ENHRY, CDR2 SYGVKD. Trimming removed 10 bases from V and 6 bases from J, with 12 bases in between. The CDR3 runs 11 residues.

This clonotype was seen a few times. The chain links TRBV10-3 to TRBJ2-7, with 8 bases matching TRBD2. V trimming: 5 bases; J trimming: 7 bases; junction bases outside the gene matches: 13. The CDR3 totals 15 residues. The V gene's germline CDR1 is ENHRY and CDR2 SYGVKD. CDR3 loop: CAISTIPGLAWEQYF. The CDR3 bases are TGTGCCATCAGTACAATCCCAGGACTAGCCTGGGAGCAGTACTTC.